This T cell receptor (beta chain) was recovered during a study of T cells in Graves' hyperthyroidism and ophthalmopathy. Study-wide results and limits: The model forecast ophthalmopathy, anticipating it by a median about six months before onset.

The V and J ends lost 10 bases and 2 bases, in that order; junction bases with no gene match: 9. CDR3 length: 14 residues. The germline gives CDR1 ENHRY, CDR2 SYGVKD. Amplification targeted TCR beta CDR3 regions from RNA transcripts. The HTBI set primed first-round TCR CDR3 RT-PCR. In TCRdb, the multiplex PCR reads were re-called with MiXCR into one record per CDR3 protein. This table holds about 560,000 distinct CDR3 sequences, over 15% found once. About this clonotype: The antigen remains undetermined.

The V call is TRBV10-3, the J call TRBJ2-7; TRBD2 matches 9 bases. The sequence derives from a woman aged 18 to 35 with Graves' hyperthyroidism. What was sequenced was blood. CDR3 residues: CATRGREGPYEQYF. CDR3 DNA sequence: TGTGCCACCCGCGGGCGGGAGGGCCCCTACGAGCAGTACTTC.